This T cell receptor (beta chain) was found in a study of beta chain features in type 1 diabetes. Overall study results and limits: Whether HLA type influences TCRB rearrangement remained unresolved here.

The CDR3 is 12 amino acids. Germline CDR1 and CDR2: SQVTM and ANQGSEA. V shed 7 bases, J shed 3 bases, and the junction held 3 bases outside the gene matches. Only one heparinised blood draw was taken per donor, and its volume averaged approximately 0.11 L. About this clone: The antigen is not known.

Isolated RNA was reverse transcribed in full, so expressed TCRB transcripts were sequenced. The read count averaged approximately 3.5 million across naive, central memory and regulatory T cell samples. Profiling relied on immunoSEQ multiplex PCR, and the TCRdb table lists in-frame clones only, not all of them. The sample holds more than 300,000 clones; around 8% are singletons and the top ten take more than 0.4%. This receptor was obtained from a woman between 18 and 29 years old in good health. This sequence joins TRBV29-1 and TRBJ2-7; 10 bases line up with TRBD2. What was sequenced was central memory CD4+ T cells from blood. In DNA form, the CDR3 reads TGCAGCGCCGGGACTAGCGTCTACGAGCAGTACTTC. It is translated as CSAGTSVYEQYF.